Below, one T cell receptor (beta chain) is given with its context. Repertoires were generated with immunoSEQ multiplex PCR, while TCRdb's copy carries only in-frame clones and drops some. Of approximately 8,000 clones listed, roughly 83% are singletons. These data are taken from a study of chemoradiotherapy in HPV16-positive cancers. For the study at large: Functional T-cell assays on a couple of HPV16-positive patients' cells defined candidate HPV-specific clones and common TCR motifs.

Germline values: CDR1 SGHTA, CDR2 FQGNSA. V lost 1 base and J lost 0; bases outside the gene matches: 5. The CDR3 has 16 residues. Specimen: blood, collected from a patient who underwent chemoradiotherapy. This receptor was obtained from a human donor with HPV-associated anogenital cancer. The rearrangement joins TRBV7-2 to TRBJ1-1, with 7 bases lining up with TRBD1. CDR3 in DNA: TGTGCCAGCAGCTTAGGGAGGACAGGCATGAACACTGAAGCTTTCTTT. Its translation is CASSLGRTGMNTEAFF.